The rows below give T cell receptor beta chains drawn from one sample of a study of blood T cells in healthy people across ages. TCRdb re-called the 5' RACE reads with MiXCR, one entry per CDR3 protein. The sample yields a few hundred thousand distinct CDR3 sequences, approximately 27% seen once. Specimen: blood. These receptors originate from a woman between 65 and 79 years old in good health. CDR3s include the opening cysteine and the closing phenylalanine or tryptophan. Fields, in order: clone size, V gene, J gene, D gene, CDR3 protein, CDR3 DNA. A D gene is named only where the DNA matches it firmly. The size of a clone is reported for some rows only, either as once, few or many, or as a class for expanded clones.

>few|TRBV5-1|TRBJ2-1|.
CASSEVLDEQFF
TGCGCCAGCAGCGAGGTTCTGGACGAGCAGTTCTTC
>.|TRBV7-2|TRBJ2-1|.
CASSRPRGGGTSYNEQFF
TGTGCCAGCAGCCGTCCTAGGGGCGGGGGCACATCCTACAATGAGCAGTTCTTC
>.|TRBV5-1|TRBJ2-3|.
CASSFSRANLDTQYF
TGCGCCAGCAGCTTCTCCAGGGCGAACTTAGATACGCAGTATTTT
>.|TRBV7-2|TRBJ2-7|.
CASSLAVTAYEQYF
TGTGCCAGCAGCTTAGCGGTGACAGCCTACGAGCAGTACTTC
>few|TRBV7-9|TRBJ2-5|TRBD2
CASSNLAGGRGKTQYF
TGTGCCAGCAGCAATCTAGCGGGGGGCCGGGGAAAGACCCAGTACTTC
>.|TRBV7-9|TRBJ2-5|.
CASTLRAGYQETQYF
TGTGCCAGCACTCTAAGAGCAGGGTACCAAGAGACCCAGTACTTC
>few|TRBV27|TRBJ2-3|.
CASSLRTPKADTQYF
TGTGCCAGCAGTTTAAGGACCCCGAAGGCAGATACGCAGTATTTT
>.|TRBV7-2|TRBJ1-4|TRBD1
CASSLGQGAEKLLF
TGTGCCAGCAGCCTGGGACAGGGGGCGGAAAAACTGCTTTTT
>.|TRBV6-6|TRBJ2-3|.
CASTWGASDTQYF
TGTGCCAGCACCTGGGGGGCGTCAGATACGCAGTATTTT
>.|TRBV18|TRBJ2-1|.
CASSKGLSNEQFF
TGTGCCAGCTCAAAGGGTCTCTCCAATGAGCAGTTCTTC
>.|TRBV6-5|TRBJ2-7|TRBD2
CASSYRLAGAYEQYF
TGTGCCAGCAGTTATAGGCTAGCGGGGGCCTACGAGCAGTACTTC
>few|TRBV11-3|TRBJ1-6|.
CASSPSFKQGHSPLHF
TGTGCCAGCAGTCCCTCGTTTAAGCAGGGGCATTCACCCCTCCACTTT
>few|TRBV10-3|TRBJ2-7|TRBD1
CAITSTGYSLRATYEQYF
TGTGCCATCACATCGACAGGGTATTCCCTCCGGGCTACCTACGAGCAGTACTTC
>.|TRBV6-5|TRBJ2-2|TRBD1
CASTDRGGNTGELFF
TGTGCCAGCACCGACAGGGGGGGAAACACCGGGGAGCTGTTTTTT
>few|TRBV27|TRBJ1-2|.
CASSPPGSYGYTF
TGTGCCAGCAGTCCCCCGGGGAGTTATGGCTACACCTTC
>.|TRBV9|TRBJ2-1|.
CASSTGTPYNEQFF
TGTGCCAGCAGTACCGGGACGCCGTACAATGAGCAGTTCTTC
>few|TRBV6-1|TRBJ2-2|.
CASGPGLNTGELFF
TGTGCCAGCGGTCCGGGGCTGAACACCGGGGAGCTGTTTTTT
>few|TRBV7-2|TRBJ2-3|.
CASSLARGIDTQCF
TGTGCCAGCAGCTTGGCAAGGGGGATAGATACGCAGTGTTTT
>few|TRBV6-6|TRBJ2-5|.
CASRRAELIQETQYF
TGTGCCAGCAGGAGGGCAGAACTAATCCAAGAGACCCAGTACTTC
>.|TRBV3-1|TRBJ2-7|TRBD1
CASSRQGTHEQYF
TGTGCCAGCAGCCGACAGGGCACCCACGAGCAGTACTTC
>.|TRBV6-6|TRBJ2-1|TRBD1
CASSYLQGRGSYNEQFF
TGTGCCAGCAGTTACCTACAGGGGCGCGGGTCCTACAATGAGCAGTTCTTC